The TCR beta chain under discussion was sequenced for a study of T cells in Graves' hyperthyroidism and ophthalmopathy. Stable disease denoted Graves' hyperthyroidism without ophthalmopathy progression within 18 months. RNA transcripts yielded amplified TCR beta CDR3 regions. When the TCR CDR3 underwent first-round RT-PCR, the HTBI primer set was used. TCRdb fed the multiplex PCR reads into MiXCR, producing one record per CDR3 protein. The profile shows around 440,000 distinct CDR3 sequences, less than 20% of them singletons. Germline V gene sequence: CDR1 GTSNPN, CDR2 SVGIG (reference sequence). V lost 7 bases to trimming and J lost 7 bases, with 19 bases between them. The CDR3 is made up of 13 amino acids. This clonotype occurred a few times. This may be a read error, as it is one base from a much larger clone.

This receptor was identified in a young woman with Graves' hyperthyroidism. What was sequenced was blood. The V and J genes are TRBV30 and TRBJ1-2; D is possibly TRBD1 (5 bases). The CDR3 region is CASKGLSGCGYTF. Written as DNA, the CDR3 is TGTGCCTCAAAGGGGCTCAGCGGCTGTGGCTACACCTTC.